These T cell receptor beta chains were read from a single sample in a study of identifying expanded T cells in peripheral blood. Profiling relied on immunoSEQ multiplex PCR, and the TCRdb table lists in-frame clones only, not all of them. The table records approximately 80,000 clones, 84% of them present only once. Sequenced: blood. These TCRs come from a person between 18 and 75 years old in good health. Each CDR3 is given with its conserved first and last residue. A D gene is named only where the DNA matches it firmly. Some rows have no size entry. The others give once, few or many, or a class for an expanded clone.

DNA: TGTGCCAGCAGTGAATGGGCTAGCTACGAGCAGTACTTC; CDR3: CASSEWASYEQYF; size: .; D: .; J: TRBJ2-7; V: TRBV25-1
DNA: TGTGCCAGCACCGGGACTAGCGGGAGGAATGAGCAGTTCTTC; CDR3: CASTGTSGRNEQFF; size: once; D: TRBD2; J: TRBJ2-1; V: TRBV9
DNA: TGTGCCAGCAGTTTGCAACTAGCGGGAGTGCGAGAGACCCAGTACTTC; CDR3: CASSLQLAGVRETQYF; size: .; D: TRBD2; J: TRBJ2-5; V: TRBV28
DNA: TGCGCCAGCAGCCAAGACGCGGGAGGATTCAATGAGCAGTTCTTC; CDR3: CASSQDAGGFNEQFF; size: .; D: TRBD2; J: TRBJ2-1; V: TRBV4-3
DNA: TGTGCCAGCAGTGAAACCAGAACGAACACCGGGGAGCTGTTTTTT; CDR3: CASSETRTNTGELFF; size: .; D: .; J: TRBJ2-2; V: TRBV2
DNA: TGTGCCAGCAGCCGAGGGGGCGCGTACGAGCAGTACTTC; CDR3: CASSRGGAYEQYF; size: .; D: TRBD1; J: TRBJ2-7; V: TRBV27
DNA: TGCGCCAGCAGCTTAGATCCGGGACAGGCTCCGTCCACCATATATTTT; CDR3: CASSLDPGQAPSTIYF; size: once; D: TRBD1; J: TRBJ1-3; V: TRBV5-1
DNA: TGTGCCTGGAGTAGCCGTGGGCAGGGGGAACTAGGCGAAAAACTGTTTTTT; CDR3: CAWSSRGQGELGEKLFF; size: .; D: TRBD1; J: TRBJ1-4; V: TRBV30
DNA: TGTGCCAGCAGGAGAGGCGGGAGGACCACCGGGGAGCTGTTTTTT; CDR3: CASRRGGRTTGELFF; size: .; D: TRBD2; J: TRBJ2-2; V: TRBV11-3
DNA: TGTGCCAGCAGCTCGGGACACAATCAGCCCCAGCATTTT; CDR3: CASSSGHNQPQHF; size: few; D: .; J: TRBJ1-5; V: TRBV5-4